These T cell receptor beta chains were read from a single sample in a study of technical replicates of blood from several donors. Sequencing was performed with immunoSEQ multiplex PCR; in TCRdb, only in-frame clones are kept and a portion is missing. The sample yields 35,000 to 50,000 clones, 96% seen once. The specimen sequenced was T cells isolated from PBMCs. The receptors come from a human donor in good health. The CDR3 runs from the conserved cysteine through the conserved F or W. A D gene is named only where the DNA matches it firmly. Some rows mark clone size as missing; the rest say once, few, many or name a class of expanded clone.

NA	TRBV25-1	12	NA	TRBJ2-7	TGTGCCAGCCAACTGACTTCCTACGAGCAGTACTTC	CASQLTSYEQYF
NA	TRBV5-1	15	NA	TRBJ1-2	TGCGCCAGCAGCTTGGGCACAGGGCTTAACTATGGCTACACCTTC	CASSLGTGLNYGYTF
NA	TRBV7-9	12	TRBD1	TRBJ2-7	TGTGCCAGCCGGGACAGGGACTACGAGCAGTACTTC	CASRDRDYEQYF
NA	TRBV28	16	TRBD1	TRBJ1-2	TGTGCCAGCACTCTAGGACAGGGTTTTAGTTTAGGGGGCTACACCTTC	CASTLGQGFSLGGYTF
NA	TRBV9	16	NA	TRBJ1-3	TGTGCCAGCAGCGGAGTGTTAGGACATTCTGGAAACACCATATATTTT	CASSGVLGHSGNTIYF
NA	TRBV6-1	14	TRBD1	TRBJ2-7	TGTGCCAGCAGTAAAACGACAGGGAACTACGAGCAGTACTTC	CASSKTTGNYEQYF
NA	TRBV4-3	13	TRBD1	TRBJ2-7	TGCGCCAGCAGCCAGCAGGGGGAAGGGGAGCAGTACTTC	CASSQQGEGEQYF
NA	TRBV5-1	13	NA	TRBJ1-2	TGCGCCAGCAGCTTGGACAGGGCGGAGGGCTACACCTTC	CASSLDRAEGYTF
NA	TRBV6-5	13	TRBD1	TRBJ1-1	TGTGCCAGCAGCCGCCGGACAGGGGCAGAAGCTTTCTTT	CASSRRTGAEAFF
NA	TRBV11-2	16	TRBD1	TRBJ2-1	TGTGCCAGCAGCTTATCGACCGGGACAGGGAATTTTGAGCAGTTCTTC	CASSLSTGTGNFEQFF
NA	TRBV25-1	13	NA	TRBJ1-2	TGTGCCAGCAGTCCGGGGAGGGTTGAGGGCTACACCTTC	CASSPGRVEGYTF
NA	TRBV6-5	15	NA	TRBJ2-7	TGTGCCAGCAGTTACTCGGACTTATGGACCTACGAGCAGTACTTC	CASSYSDLWTYEQYF
once	TRBV7-2	15	NA	TRBJ2-1	TGTGCCAGCAGCTTATCAGGGGGGACGGAACATGAGCAGTTCTTC	CASSLSGGTEHEQFF
NA	TRBV27	15	TRBD2	TRBJ2-1	TGTGCCAGCAGGGAGCTCGGGACTACTTACAATGAGCAGTTCTTC	CASRELGTTYNEQFF
NA	TRBV18	16	TRBD2	TRBJ2-5	TGTGCCAGCCTTTCTAGCGGCCACCCCTGGGGGGAGACCCAGTACTTC	CASLSSGHPWGETQYF
NA	TRBV29-1	13	TRBD2	TRBJ2-3	TGCAGCGTTGCAGCGGGAGTCACAGATACGCAGTATTTT	CSVAAGVTDTQYF
NA	TRBV29-1	12	NA	TRBJ1-1	TGCAGCGCAAGACACTCGAACACTGAAGCTTTCTTT	CSARHSNTEAFF
NA	TRBV6-5	13	NA	TRBJ1-1	TGTGCCAGCAGTCCACGCAGGGGCACTGAAGCTTTCTTT	CASSPRRGTEAFF
NA	TRBV13	11	NA	TRBJ2-1	TGTGCCAGCAGCCCTAGCAATGAGCAGTTCTTC	CASSPSNEQFF
NA	TRBV7-2	14	NA	TRBJ2-7	TGTGCCAGCAGCTTCCGGGCGGGGTCCTACGAGCAGTACTTC	CASSFRAGSYEQYF
NA	TRBV10-3	15	NA	TRBJ1-4	TGTGCCATCAGTGAGTCGAGAGGGCTTAATGAAAAACTGTTTTTT	CAISESRGLNEKLFF
NA	TRBV6-6	15	TRBD2	TRBJ2-7	TGTGCCAGCAAGGTTGGGATAGCGGGAGGCTACGAGCAGTACTTC	CASKVGIAGGYEQYF
NA	TRBV18	14	NA	TRBJ1-4	TGTGCCAGCTCACCGACAGCAACTAATGAAAAACTGTTTTTT	CASSPTATNEKLFF
NA	TRBV4-1	13	NA	TRBJ1-2	TGCGCCAGCAGCCAAGGAGGGCTAGGGGGCTACACCTTC	CASSQGGLGGYTF
NA	TRBV6-5	16	NA	TRBJ1-1	TGTGCCAGCAGTTACTCGTTGCAGGTCATGAACACTGAAGCTTTCTTT	CASSYSLQVMNTEAFF
NA	TRBV6-5	13	NA	TRBJ2-7	TGTGCCAGCAGTTACTCGAGTGCGTACGAGCAGTACTTC	CASSYSSAYEQYF
NA	TRBV4-3	16	NA	TRBJ1-1	TGCGCCAGCAGCCAAAAGCAGGGCGTTATGAACACTGAAGCTTTCTTT	CASSQKQGVMNTEAFF
NA	TRBV19	14	TRBD1	TRBJ1-5	TGTGCCAGTGGGGACAGGGGTGACAATCAGCCCCAGCATTTT	CASGDRGDNQPQHF
NA	TRBV5-1	14	NA	TRBJ2-2	TGCGCCAGCGCTCCCCAGGGTACCACCGGGGAGCTGTTTTTT	CASAPQGTTGELFF
NA	TRBV5-4	18	TRBD2	TRBJ2-6	TGTGCCAGCACCCCCCCTGCTAGCGGGAGCTCTGGGGCCAACGTCCTGACTTTC	CASTPPASGSSGANVLTF
NA	TRBV4-1	15	NA	TRBJ2-7	TGCGCCAGCAGCCAAGATTGGGCAGGGGATTACGAGCAGTACTTC	CASSQDWAGDYEQYF
NA	TRBV7-9	15	NA	TRBJ1-1	TGTGCCAGCAGCTTAGGGGGGCAGGGGAACACTGAAGCTTTCTTT	CASSLGGQGNTEAFF
NA	TRBV4-2	15	NA	TRBJ2-3	TGTGCCAGCAGCCAAGCCCTCACGACTTTTGATACGCAGTATTTT	CASSQALTTFDTQYF
NA	TRBV28	16	TRBD2	TRBJ2-1	TGTGCCAGCAGTTTTGAACTGGGACTAGCTTACAATGAGCAGTTCTTC	CASSFELGLAYNEQFF
NA	TRBV6-6	13	TRBD1	TRBJ1-2	TGTGCCATACAGGACAGGGTATCCTATGGCTACACCTTC	CAIQDRVSYGYTF
NA	TRBV6-1	18	TRBD1	TRBJ2-7	TGTGCCAGCAGTGAAGATTATGGGGACAGCCCTGCTGGTTACGAGCAGTACTTC	CASSEDYGDSPAGYEQYF
NA	TRBV28	15	NA	TRBJ1-1	TGTGCCAGCAGTTTGTACAGGGATTCGAACACTGAAGCTTTCTTT	CASSLYRDSNTEAFF
NA	TRBV29-1	14	TRBD2	TRBJ2-1	TGCAGCGTCTGGGGAGGGACTATCTACAATGAGCAGTTCTTC	CSVWGGTIYNEQFF
NA	TRBV27	14	TRBD2	TRBJ2-7	TGTGCCAGCAGTTTTAGGGCTAGCGGTCTTGAGCAGTACTTC	CASSFRASGLEQYF
once	TRBV27	15	TRBD2	TRBJ2-5	TGTGCCAGCAGTTTCCTAGCGGGAGGCGAAGAGACCCAGTACTTC	CASSFLAGGEETQYF
NA	TRBV29-1	12	NA	TRBJ1-2	TGCAGCGTTGATGGGGGCGTGAATGGCTACACCTTC	CSVDGGVNGYTF
NA	TRBV7-2	15	NA	TRBJ2-7	TGTGCCAGCAGCTACTCCCTAGGAAGCGCCTACGAGCAGTACTTC	CASSYSLGSAYEQYF
NA	TRBV28	11	NA	TRBJ1-3	TGTGCCAGCAGTCCCGCCCGGGGCATATATTTT	CASSPARGIYF
once	TRBV18	16	NA	TRBJ2-5	TGTGCCAGCTCGCCCGCTGGACTTCTCGTTCAAGAGACCCAGTACTTC	CASSPAGLLVQETQYF